The present T cell receptor beta chain was sequenced within a study of T cells after posttransplantation cyclophosphamide. Overall study results and limits: After PTCy, TRB diversity resembled that of CNI/methotrexate controls. Later blood repertoires were often dominated by clones from the donor CD8+ memory compartment.

On the day of bone marrow donation, the related graft donor provided peripheral blood. CDR3 size: 14 residues. The germline V gene encodes CDR1 SGHNT and CDR2 YYREEE (reference sequence). V dropped 4 bases and J dropped 0 bases, with 11 bases sitting between them. Here immunoSEQ multiplex PCR was the method, and the copy in TCRdb shows in-frame clones only, minus some. The data hold tens of thousands of clones, with 93% observed a single time. Details on this clone: What it binds is not known.

This receptor was taken from a woman between 25 and 40 years old in good health and a related stem cell transplant donor. The chain uses TRBV5-4 and TRBJ2-7, with a tentative D call TRBD2 (6 bases). Sequencing was done on a sample of PBMCs. The CDR3 DNA reads as TGTGCCAGCAGCCCGGACGGGGGCTCCTACGAGCAGTACTTC. It codes for CASSPDGGSYEQYF.